The rows below give T cell receptor beta chains drawn from one sample of a study of blood T cells in healthy people across ages. TCRdb recomputed calls from the 5' RACE reads with MiXCR, one row per CDR3 protein. The table lists 800,000 or so distinct CDR3 sequences, around half of them singletons, with 15% to 20% in the top ten. The sample was blood. The origin of the receptors is an elderly man in good health. CDR3s include the opening cysteine and the closing phenylalanine or tryptophan. Not every row has a clone size; where given, it reads once, few, many or a size class.

v_gene,abundance,CDR3aa
TRBV29-1,NA,CSVAPSGSYNEQYF
TRBV4-3,few,CASSQVWEGLYEQFF
TRBV29-1,many,CSVGSLREGEQYF
TRBV29-1,NA,CSADPGSYGYTF
TRBV3-1,NA,CASSRAGAPSTDTQYF
TRBV28,NA,CASSLVAGTSGGETQYF
TRBV25-1,few,CASSESRTGVYEQYF
TRBV4-1,once,CASSQVNPTGQNTEAFF
TRBV10-3,NA,CAISVGGNQETQYF
TRBV5-1,NA,CASSFDWSDTQYF
TRBV3-1,NA,CASSPEGALTDTQYF
TRBV20-1,NA,CSARRDYGYTF
TRBV20-1,many,CSATPLIQAYEQYF
TRBV5-1,NA,CASSATGPLDTQYF
TRBV5-1,NA,CASSWGSGNEQFF
TRBV7-7,NA,CASSFQGGFQETQYF
TRBV6-5,NA,CASSYSTVSYEQYF
TRBV9,NA,CASSVGTRGVETQYF
TRBV5-1,NA,CAGSFASGHYNEQYF
TRBV4-2,NA,CASSQDRTSGINIQYF
TRBV21-1,once,CASSNSRETNEKLFF
TRBV12-3/TRBV12-4,NA,CASRRGTGGSYEQYF
TRBV9,few,CASSVAGTGFAHGYTF
TRBV6-2/TRBV6-3,once,CASRSGTPIYEQYF
TRBV3-1,few,CASSQEPGAYNEQFF
TRBV7-2,few,CASSLDPSPSTDTQYF
TRBV20-1,NA,CSAREGRGQNGYTF
TRBV12-3/TRBV12-4,few,CAGRGGGQGRNEQYF
TRBV15,few,CATSTIATGTGANVLTF
TRBV6-2/TRBV6-3,NA,CASSYSPSGRINEQFF
TRBV20-1,NA,CSARGWENTEAFF
TRBV10-3,once,CAISESTGLAGADTQYF
TRBV20-1,NA,CSARGERRNNEQFF
TRBV6-1,NA,CALYRDQSYNEQFF
TRBV5-5,NA,CASSPWSYNERFF
TRBV15,few,CATSRDWIVNEQFF
TRBV20-1,NA,CSASPGPSGRGSEQYF
TRBV15,NA,CATSSSVGRVIGNEQFF
TRBV29-1,once,CSVFGASGYNEQFF
TRBV11-2,once,CASSLAVSGEQETQYF
TRBV10-3,few,CAIKSMGDAGANVLTF
TRBV9,NA,CAGSYGGVETQYF
TRBV6-2/TRBV6-3,NA,CASSSTDRVGTGELFF
TRBV7-8,NA,CASSSQTGRQPQHF
TRBV12-3/TRBV12-4,many,CASSLKLAGAAYEQYF
TRBV12-3/TRBV12-4,NA,CASTIVRGVGEQFF
TRBV29-1,NA,CSVEIRQGAQEEKLFF
TRBV6-2/TRBV6-3,NA,CASRARGAFGNTEAFF
TRBV20-1,NA,CSAGRTVQETQYF
TRBV6-2/TRBV6-3,NA,CASGPGQKGEQFF
TRBV7-2,NA,CASSRLAVNNNEQYF
TRBV6-6,once,CASSPARGGDTQYF
TRBV5-5,NA,CASSLASGRVHEQYF
TRBV7-2,few,CASSLATSGGLGETQYF
TRBV7-9,NA,CASHGSIGNTEAFF